This T cell receptor beta chain was retrieved from a study of T cell responses to AZD1222 COVID-19 vaccine (dated by TCRdb to 2020 to 2022). Study-wide context: TCR sequencing was performed for 230 to 250 trial participants, of whom 200 to 210 were given two doses of AZD1222 and around 26 were given two doses of MenACWY control vaccine. Trial participants were enrolled by age into subgroups of 18-55, 56-69 and 70-plus years, and about 150, 27 and 61 TCR-sequenced participants, respectively, were included in these subgroups. General study outcomes and caveats: The vaccine-associated CD4 TCRs covered the entire spike protein, and the dominant responses fell in regions 160-218 and 743-854. Participants were mostly white British and included more females than males, and it was suggested by the authors that clonal diversity may have been underestimated. Because no samples from the day 14 peak response were available, repertoires could be characterized only after the peak T cell response. After two AZD1222 doses, spike-specific TCR breadth and depth were significantly higher than at day 0 and than in MenACWY recipients. Conclusions about previously exposed vaccinees are limited, since just a handful of AZD1222 recipients were seropositive for SARS-CoV-2 at baseline. In the small 56-69-year group, the increase in depth fell short of significance, most likely because of low power. Nearly half of unique spike-specific TCRs reportedly recognized epitopes outside regions mutated in the B.1.351 and B.1.1.7 variants.

This clone was seen a single time. Its antigen target is currently unknown. It has no much larger one-base neighbor in the sample; base qualities were not kept. The CDR3 regions of human TCRbeta chains were analyzed by immunosequencing. Turning to the authors' computational methods: TCRs in the repertoires were compared against a reference library of SARS-CoV-2-specific TCRs that had been generated with the MIRA antigen-specificity platform. Breadth meant the fraction of unique TCRs that were SARS-CoV-2-associated, whereas depth meant the fraction of total T cells that were SARS-CoV-2-associated. Using the MIRA data, each spike-specific TCR was assigned both to the spike region to which the TCR was reactive and to a CD4 or CD8 class. Log10-transformed breadth and depth values were compared by one-way ANOVA with Sidak's multiple comparisons tests. The table comes from immuneACCESS by way of TCRdb, which keeps in-frame sequences with V and J called. Part of the clones is missing from these tables; in studies checked, under half for an unresolved V gene and the rest for unknown reasons. D and trimming come from the DNA, and the V and J calls and clone size come from that table. For this sample the table gives roughly 110,000 clones, of which roughly 90% were detected only once. The biggest ten clones account for 8% to 10% of the sample.

The sample's time point label is to be understood as: about 28 days (+/-7) after the second vaccine dose. AZD1222 recipients with second doses at about 4 weeks or about 12 weeks were pooled, because spike-specific TCR depth and breadth did not differ between schedules. Samples from vaccinated people were obtained from the UK trials COV001 and COV002, which included a single-blind randomized controlled phase 2/3 trial of AZD1222 (ChAdOx1 nCoV-19) in healthy adults. Trial participant PBMC samples were collected at day 0 and day 28 after the second dose for TCRbeta chain sequencing. Taken from cysteine to phenylalanine, the CDR3 has 16 residues. The only DNA kept is the CDR3, 48 bases in frame from the first base. Via the germline V gene (reference sequence), CDR1 is GTSNPN and CDR2 SVGIG. Unmatched junction bases come to 12, with V trimmed by 1 base and J by 5 bases.

The clonotype comes from an adult who received the AZD1222 COVID-19 vaccine. The material was peripheral blood, obtained 28 days after the second AZD1222 dose. The V gene is TRBV30 and the J gene is TRBJ2-5; 8 central bases correspond to TRBD2. The nucleotide sequence reads as follows: TGTGCCTGGAGTGCCAAATGGCGGGAGGCCGCGGAGACCCAGTACTTC. Translated, this gives CAWSAKWREAAETQYF.